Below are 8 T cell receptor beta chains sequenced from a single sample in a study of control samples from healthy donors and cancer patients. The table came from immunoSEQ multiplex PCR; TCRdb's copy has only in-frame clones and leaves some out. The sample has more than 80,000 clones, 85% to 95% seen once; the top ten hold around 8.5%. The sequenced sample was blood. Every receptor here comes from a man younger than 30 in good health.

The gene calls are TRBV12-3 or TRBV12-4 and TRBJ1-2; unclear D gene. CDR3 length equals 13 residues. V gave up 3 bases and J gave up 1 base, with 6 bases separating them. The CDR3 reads CASSFNSNYGYTF. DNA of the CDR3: TGTGCCAGCAGTTTTAACAGTAACTATGGCTACACCTTC.

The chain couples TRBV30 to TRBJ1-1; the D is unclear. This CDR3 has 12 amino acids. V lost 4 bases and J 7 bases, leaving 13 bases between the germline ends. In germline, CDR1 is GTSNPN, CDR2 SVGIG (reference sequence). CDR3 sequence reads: CAWIIRPSEAFF. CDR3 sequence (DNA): TGTGCCTGGATCATAAGGCCTAGTGAAGCTTTCTTT.

The CDR3, as DNA: TGTGCCAGTAGTATAGATAGGCTCTATGGCTACACCTTC. This encodes CASSIDRLYGYTF. J is TRBJ1-2 and V is TRBV19; D is unresolved. Germline V CDR1 and CDR2: LNHDA, SQIVND (reference sequence). CDR3 length: 13 residues. The V gene lost 0 bases and the J gene lost 4 bases, with 6 bases spanning the gap.

The CDR3 protein is CSAQGRTEAFF. CDR3 sequence (DNA): TGCAGTGCTCAGGGCCGGACTGAAGCTTTCTTT. The J gene is TRBJ1-1, the V gene TRBV20-1; a weak D match, TRBD1 (5 bases). This CDR3 is built from 11 residues. Germline CDR1 is DFQATT and CDR2 is SNEGSKA (reference sequence). V shed 5 bases and J shed 5 bases, with 9 bases lying between them.

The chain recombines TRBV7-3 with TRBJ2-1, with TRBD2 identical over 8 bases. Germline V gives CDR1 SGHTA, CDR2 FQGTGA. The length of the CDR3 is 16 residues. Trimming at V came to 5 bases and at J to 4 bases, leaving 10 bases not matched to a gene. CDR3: CASSLGVAGTYNEQFF. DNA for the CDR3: TGTGCCAGCAGCCTCGGGGTAGCGGGGACATACAATGAGCAGTTCTTC.

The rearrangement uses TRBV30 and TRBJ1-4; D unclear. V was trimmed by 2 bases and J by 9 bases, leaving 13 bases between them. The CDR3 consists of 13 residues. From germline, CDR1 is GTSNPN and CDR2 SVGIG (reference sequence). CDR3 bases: TGTGCCTGGAGTCCTGGAGGCTATCAAAAACTGTTTTTT. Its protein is CAWSPGGYQKLFF.

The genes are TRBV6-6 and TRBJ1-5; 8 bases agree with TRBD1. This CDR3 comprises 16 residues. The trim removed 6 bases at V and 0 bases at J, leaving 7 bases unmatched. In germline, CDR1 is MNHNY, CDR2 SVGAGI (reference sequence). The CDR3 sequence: CASRGTGDNSNQPQHF. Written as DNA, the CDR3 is TGTGCCAGCAGGGGGACAGGAGATAATAGCAATCAGCCCCAGCATTTT.

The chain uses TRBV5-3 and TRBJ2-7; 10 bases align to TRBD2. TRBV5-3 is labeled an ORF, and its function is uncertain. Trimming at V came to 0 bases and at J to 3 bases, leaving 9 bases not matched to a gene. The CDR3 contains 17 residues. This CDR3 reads CARSLVVAGGLLYEQYF. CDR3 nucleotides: TGTGCCAGAAGCTTGGTGGTAGCGGGGGGATTGCTCTACGAGCAGTACTTC.